These 14 T cell receptor beta chains share one sample of origin, sequenced in a study of cytomegalovirus exposure and HLA in healthy donors (dated by TCRdb to about 2017). The library was made by the immunoSEQ multiplex PCR assay. For the multiplex PCR, a mixture combining 60 forward primers for TCR Vbeta segments and 13 reverse primers for TCR Jbeta segments was used. TCRdb took this table from immuneACCESS and kept in-frame rearrangements with V and J called. Such tables lack part of the clones; where checked against another copy, unresolved V genes explain under half of the gap, and the rest is unexplained. A total of under 250,000 clones appear in this sample, 80% to 85% of them only once. Jointly, the top ten make up 0.71% of the sample. The sample taken for sequencing was PBMCs. The receptors stem from a boy between 2 and 10 years old in good health and CMV-seronegative.

V gene TRBV7-9 combines with J gene TRBJ2-1; 11 bases line up with TRBD2. From germline, CDR1 is SEHNR and CDR2 FQNEAQ (reference sequence). Unmatched junction bases numbered 4, after V lost 2 bases and J lost 7 bases. The CDR3 covers 15 residues. CDR3 region: CASSLLAGGMNEQFF. The CDR3 region has the DNA TGTGCCAGCAGCTTATTAGCGGGAGGGATGAATGAGCAGTTCTTC.

V is TRBV2 and J is TRBJ2-3; TRBD2 matches at 7 bases. CDR3 size: 14 residues. Trimming removed 7 bases from V and 5 bases from J; junction bases left unmatched: 9. The V gene's germline CDR1 is SNHLY and CDR2 FYNNEI. The CDR3 DNA is TGTGCCAGCAAGGGCGGCGGGAGTGGAGATACGCAGTATTTT. Translated, it gives CASKGGGSGDTQYF.

A few counts support this clone. The chain joins TRBV6-6 to TRBJ1-5; weak D call: TRBD1 (6 bases). The CDR3 has 15 amino acids. Germline V gene lookup returns CDR1 MNHNY and CDR2 SVGAGI (reference sequence). The V and J ends lost 6 bases and 6 bases respectively, with 18 bases between them. The CDR3 sequence is CASRYDVTGSQPQHF. The CDR3 nucleotides read TGTGCCAGCAGGTACGATGTGACAGGTTCTCAGCCCCAGCATTTT.

For the CDR3, the DNA is TGTGCCAGCAGCGCACCAGGGGTAGTTGGCGGCTACACCTTC. It codes for CASSAPGVVGGYTF. The rearrangement joins TRBV9 to TRBJ1-2; weak D call: TRBD1 (6 bases). V lost 3 bases and J lost 8, with 17 bases in between. Germline loops: CDR1 SGDLS, CDR2 YYNGEE. The CDR3 is made up of 14 amino acids.

V is TRBV6-5 and J is TRBJ1-5; a possible D gene is TRBD1 (5 bases). Between the trimmed V and J ends, which lost 5 bases and 5 bases, there was a span of 16 bases. The CDR3 totals 15 residues. CDR1 is MNHEY and CDR2 is SVGAGI in the germline V gene. CDR3 in amino acids: CASSAGGTGDQPQHF. DNA of the CDR3: TGTGCCAGCAGTGCGGGGGGTACAGGAGATCAGCCCCAGCATTTT.

The chain uses TRBV7-9 and TRBJ1-2, with D uncertain. V dropped 2 bases and J dropped 0 bases, with 13 bases sitting between them. The CDR3 runs to 16 residues. The V gene's germline CDR1 is SEHNR and CDR2 FQNEAQ (reference sequence). The CDR3 DNA is TGTGCCAGCAGCTTATCCCCGGGTTATGCTAACTATGGCTACACCTTC. Amino acid sequence: CASSLSPGYANYGYTF.

The V and J genes are TRBV5-4 and TRBJ2-7; 14 bases are a match to TRBD2. V lost 4 bases and J lost 3; bases outside the gene matches: 9. Germline CDR1 reads SGHNT; CDR2 reads YYREEE (reference sequence). The CDR3 is 17 amino acids. CDR3 in DNA: TGTGCCAGCAGCCTCGGGACTAGCGGGAGAGTGTTCTACGAGCAGTACTTC. Its translation: CASSLGTSGRVFYEQYF. Variable domain in full (rest from reference TRBV5-4 and TRBJ2-7): ETGVTQSPTHLIKTRGQQVTLRCSSQSGHNTVSWYQQALGQGPQFIFQYYREEENGRGNFPPRFSGLQFPNYSSELNVNALELDDSALYLCASSLGTSGRVFYEQYFGPGTRLTVT.

This rearrangement joins TRBV5-1 to TRBJ1-1, with 9 nucleotides matching TRBD1. This CDR3 has 15 amino acids. Germline CDR1 reads SGHRS; CDR2 reads YFSETQ. Trimming took 4 bases from V and 4 from J; bases not matched to a gene: 8. CDR3 DNA: TGCGCCAGCAGCCTTGGACAGGGGCCCCTCACTGAAGCTTTCTTT. Amino acids: CASSLGQGPLTEAFF. The full variable domain, with the rest looked up from reference TRBV5-1 and TRBJ1-1, is KAGVTQTPRYLIKTRGQQVTLSCSPISGHRSVSWYQQTPGQGLQFLFEYFSETQRNKGNFPGRFSGRQFSNSRSEMNVSTLELGDSALYLCASSLGQGPLTEAFFGQGTRLTVV.

This chain uses TRBV25-1 with TRBJ2-7; 7 bases match TRBD1. This CDR3 is 15 amino acids long. Germline CDR1 MGHDK, CDR2 SYGVNS. The junction had 5 bases not matched to a gene; V was cut back by 1 base and J by 2 bases. DNA for the CDR3: TGTGCCAGCAGTGAATCCGACAGGGACCCCTACGAGCAGTACTTC. Amino acids: CASSESDRDPYEQYF.

The chain couples TRBV5-1 to TRBJ2-7; 9 bases are a match to TRBD1. With 2 bases clipped from V and 7 bases from J, the junction kept 16 bases outside the gene matches. There are 17 residues in the CDR3. The germline V gene encodes CDR1 SGHRS and CDR2 YFSETQ. CDR3 protein: CASSLSNFGTGPLEQYF. CDR3 in DNA: TGCGCCAGCAGCTTAAGCAATTTCGGGACAGGGCCTTTAGAGCAGTACTTC.

Concerning this clone itself: The same CDR3 also results from other DNA sequences found in this sample. The chain combines TRBV30 with TRBJ2-1; the D is unclear. V lost 3 bases and J 9 bases, leaving 12 bases between the germline ends. CDR1 and CDR2 (germline): GTSNPN, SVGIG (reference sequence). The CDR3 is made up of 12 amino acids. Here the CDR3 reads CAWSVGGVEQFF. The CDR3 coding sequence is TGTGCCTGGAGCGTAGGCGGTGTTGAGCAGTTCTTC. Filled out from reference TRBV30 and TRBJ2-1, the complete variable domain reads SQTIHQWPATLVQPVGSPLSLECTVEGTSNPNLYWYRQAAGRGLQLLFYSVGIGQISSEVPQNLSASRPQDRQFILSSKKLLLSDSGFYLCAWSVGGVEQFFGPGTRLTVL.

This rearrangement joins TRBV5-4 to TRBJ2-1, with 7 positions matching TRBD2. Losses at the gene ends were 10 bases for V and 5 bases for J; bases not matched to a gene: 12. CDR1 SGHNT and CDR2 YYREEE come from the germline V gene (reference sequence). CDR3 length: 14 residues. The CDR3 DNA reads TGTGCCGCAGCTTGGCTAGCGGATGACAATGAGCAGTTCTTC. Amino acids: CAAAWLADDNEQFF.

V usage is TRBV25-1 and J usage is TRBJ1-2, with TRBD1 identical over 7 bases. Germline CDR1 and CDR2: MGHDK and SYGVNS. J was trimmed by 8 bases and V by 4 bases; bases with no gene match: 16. The CDR3 loop spans 16 amino acids. CDR3 amino acids: CASSGHLTGSYGGYTF. In DNA, the CDR3 is TGTGCCAGCAGTGGGCACTTGACAGGGAGTTATGGAGGCTACACCTTC.

The V and J genes are TRBV30 and TRBJ1-1, with 7 bases fitting TRBD1. The CDR3 has 12 amino acids. J lost 6 bases, V lost 3 bases, and 4 bases had no gene match. Germline assignment: CDR1 GTSNPN and CDR2 SVGIG (reference sequence). The CDR3 DNA sequence: TGTGCCTGGAGGAAGGGGGCAGCTGAAGCTTTCTTT. Its protein product is CAWRKGAAEAFF.